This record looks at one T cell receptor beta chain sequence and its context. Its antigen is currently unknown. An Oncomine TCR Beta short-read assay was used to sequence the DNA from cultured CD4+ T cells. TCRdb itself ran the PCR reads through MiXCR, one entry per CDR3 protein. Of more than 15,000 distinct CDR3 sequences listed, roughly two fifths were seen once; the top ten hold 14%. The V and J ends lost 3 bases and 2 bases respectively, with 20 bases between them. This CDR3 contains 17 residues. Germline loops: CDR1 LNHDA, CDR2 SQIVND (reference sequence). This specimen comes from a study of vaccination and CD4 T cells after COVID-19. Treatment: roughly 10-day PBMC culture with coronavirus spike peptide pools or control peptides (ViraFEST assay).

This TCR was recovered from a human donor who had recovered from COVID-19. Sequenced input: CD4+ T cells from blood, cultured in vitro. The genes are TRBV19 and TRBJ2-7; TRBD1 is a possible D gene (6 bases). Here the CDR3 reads CASSIQGDRRPTYEQYF. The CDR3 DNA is TGTGCCAGTAGTATTCAGGGCGACAGGAGACCTACCTACGAGCAGTACTTC.